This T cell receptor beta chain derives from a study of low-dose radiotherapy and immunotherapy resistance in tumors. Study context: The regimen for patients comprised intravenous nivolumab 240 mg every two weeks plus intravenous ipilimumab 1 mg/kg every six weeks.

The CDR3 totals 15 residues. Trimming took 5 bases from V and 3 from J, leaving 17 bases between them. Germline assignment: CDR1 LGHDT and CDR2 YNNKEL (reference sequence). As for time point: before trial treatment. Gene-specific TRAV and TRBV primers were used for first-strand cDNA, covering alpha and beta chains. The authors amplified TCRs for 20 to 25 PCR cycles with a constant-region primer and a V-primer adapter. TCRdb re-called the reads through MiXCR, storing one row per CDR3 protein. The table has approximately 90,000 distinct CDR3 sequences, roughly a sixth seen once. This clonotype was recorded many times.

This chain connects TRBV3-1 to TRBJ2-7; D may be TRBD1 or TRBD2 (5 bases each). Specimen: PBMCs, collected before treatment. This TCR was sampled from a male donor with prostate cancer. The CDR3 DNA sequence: TGTGCCAGCAGCTCCCCGGGCAGGGCGGGCTACGAGCAGTACTTC. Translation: CASSSPGRAGYEQYF.